Below, 26 T cell receptor beta chains from the same sample are listed, as sequenced in a study of T cells in Graves' hyperthyroidism and ophthalmopathy. Authors of the study amplified TCR beta CDR3 regions from RNA transcripts. First-round RT-PCR with HTBI primers amplified the TCR CDR3 region. TCRdb reprocessed the multiplex PCR reads with MiXCR, giving one entry per CDR3 protein. The data contain some 650,000 distinct CDR3 sequences, around 15% of them singletons. Sequenced material: blood. The receptors come from a woman between 35 and 50 years old with Graves' ophthalmopathy.

V is TRBV29-1 and J is TRBJ2-1; 11 bases line up with TRBD2. This CDR3 is built from 14 residues. V dropped 6 bases and J dropped 13; count of bases not matched to a gene: 14. CDR1 is SQVTM, CDR2 ANQGSEA, per germline. CDR3 coding DNA: TGCAGCGTGAACCCGGGACTAGCGGATGGGGTACAGTTCTTC. Translated, it gives CSVNPGLADGVQFF.

The rearrangement uses TRBV11-3 and TRBJ2-3; 13 bases are shared with TRBD2. This CDR3 region has 18 residues. The V gene's germline CDR1 is SGHNT and CDR2 YENEEA. The V segment lost 2 bases and the J segment 4 bases; nucleotides outside the gene matches: 9. The CDR3 is CASSLSIGLAGVSDTQYF. Here the CDR3 DNA reads TGTGCCAGCAGCTTATCGATCGGACTAGCGGGAGTTTCAGATACGCAGTATTTT.

This clonotype has at least ten counts. The chain recombines TRBV5-1 with TRBJ1-1; 9 bases are a match to TRBD1. Looked up from germline, CDR1 is SGHRS and CDR2 is YFSETQ. CDR3 length: 15 amino acids. With 4 bases clipped from V and 5 bases from J, the junction kept 9 bases outside the gene matches. The CDR3 DNA sequence: TGCGCCAGCAGCCCCAGGACAGGGGAGGAAACTGAAGCTTTCTTT. This gives the protein CASSPRTGEETEAFF.

With respect to this clonotype: This could be a read error, since a much larger clone is one nucleotide away. The CDR3 loop is CSAGGRTDTQYF. The CDR3 DNA reads TGCAGTGCCGGCGGACGTACAGATACGCAGTATTTT. The chain uses TRBV20-1 and TRBJ2-3; no definite D call. V shed 6 bases and J shed 3 bases, with 10 bases lying between them. CDR1 is DFQATT and CDR2 is SNEGSKA in the germline V gene (reference sequence). The length of the CDR3 is 12 residues.

This clonotype was observed at least ten times. V usage is TRBV27 and J usage is TRBJ2-2; TRBD1 matches 7 bases. The CDR3 totals 15 residues. Germline V gene sequence: CDR1 MNHEY, CDR2 SMNVEV (reference sequence). The J segment lost 0 bases and the V segment lost 8 bases, leaving 6 bases of the junction unmatched. The CDR3 DNA is TGTGCCAGCTACTCGACAGGGACGAACACCGGGGAGCTGTTTTTT. Its protein product is CASYSTGTNTGELFF.

This chain's CDR3 is CASSPAVHENSPLHF. The CDR3 DNA is TGTGCCAGCAGCCCAGCGGTACATGAGAATTCACCCCTCCACTTT. V is TRBV9 and J is TRBJ1-6, with D unresolved. CDR3 size: 15 residues. The germline V gene has CDR1 SGDLS and CDR2 YYNGEE. Trimming shortened V by 4 bases and J by 7 bases, and 15 bases separated the two germline ends. The whole variable domain, filled in from reference TRBV9 and TRBJ1-6, reads DSGVTQTPKHLITATGQRVTLRCSPRSGDLSVYWYQQSLDQGLQFLIQYYNGEERAKGNILERFSAQQFPDLHSELNLSSLELGDSALYFCASSPAVHENSPLHFGNGTRLTVT.

This clonotype was seen more than once but under ten times. V gene TRBV27 combines with J gene TRBJ1-2, with a tentative D call TRBD1 (5 bases). Germline CDR1 and CDR2: MNHEY and SMNVEV (reference sequence). The CDR3 runs 15 residues. V lost 5 bases to trimming and J lost 8 bases, with 21 bases between them. The CDR3 loop reads CASSPRVGPSGGYTF. The CDR3 region has the DNA TGTGCCAGCAGTCCCCGTGTGGGACCCTCGGGAGGCTACACCTTC.

This clonotype was seen more than once but under ten times. The V and J genes are TRBV4-1 and TRBJ1-1; the D gene is possibly TRBD1 (5 bases). Germline assignment: CDR1 MGHRA and CDR2 YSYEKL. Deletions cut 1 base from V and 2 bases from J, with 17 bases between. The CDR3 is 17 amino acids. The CDR3 loop reads CASSQGRTGQLNTEAFF. The CDR3 DNA is TGCGCCAGCAGCCAAGGTAGAACAGGACAACTCAACACTGAAGCTTTCTTT.

J is TRBJ2-5 and V is TRBV15; 12 positions agree with TRBD1. V lost 8 bases to trimming and J lost 5 bases; unmatched junction nucleotides: 21. CDR1 is LNHNV and CDR2 is YYDKDF in the germline V gene (reference sequence). There are 19 residues in the CDR3. The CDR3: CATQLQFTRDRGLGETQYF. DNA of the CDR3: TGTGCCACCCAGCTGCAGTTCACCCGGGACAGGGGGCTCGGGGAGACCCAGTACTTC. The full variable domain, rest sourced from reference TRBV15 and TRBJ2-5, is DAMVIQNPRYQVTQFGKPVTLSCSQTLNHNVMYWYQQKSSQAPKLLFHYYDKDFNNEADTPDNFQSRRPNTSFCFLDIRSPGLGDTAMYLCATQLQFTRDRGLGETQYFGPGTRLLVL.

CDR3 region: CASSFSGRRMDGYTF. CDR3 nucleotide sequence: TGTGCCAGCAGTTTTTCCGGCAGGCGTATGGATGGCTACACCTTC. The chain joins TRBV27 to TRBJ1-2, with no clear D. Per the germline V gene, CDR1 is MNHEY and CDR2 is SMNVEV (reference sequence). The length of the CDR3 is 15 residues. Trimming left V 3 bases short and J 6 bases short, with 17 bases between.

CDR3 nucleotide sequence: TGTGCCAGCAGCCGGATACCGGGACTAGAGAACACCGGGGAGCTGTTTTTT. Its translation is CASSRIPGLENTGELFF. V gene TRBV7-9 combines with J gene TRBJ2-2, with 8 positions matching TRBD2. Germline CDR1 reads SEHNR; CDR2 reads FQNEAQ (reference sequence). V shed 5 bases and J 1 base; nucleotides not matched to a gene: 9. The length of the CDR3 is 17 residues.

This clonotype was observed many times. The chain links TRBV12-3 or TRBV12-4 to TRBJ1-5; 9 bases are shared with TRBD1. V was pared by 5 bases and J by 5 bases, with 7 bases of the junction left unmatched. The length of the CDR3 is 15 residues. CDR3 nucleotide sequence: TGTGCCAGCAGTCCGGACAGGGGCGGTGATCAGCCCCAGCATTTT. Protein sequence: CASSPDRGGDQPQHF.

This clonotype has at least ten counts. This chain joins TRBV12-3 or TRBV12-4 and TRBJ2-3, with D perhaps TRBD1 or TRBD2 (6 bases each). The V end was cut by 3 bases, the J end by 5 bases, with 18 bases between. The CDR3 has 16 amino acids. The CDR3 here is CASSLAPLQGGDTQYF. The DNA for the CDR3 is TGTGCCAGCAGTTTGGCCCCACTACAGGGAGGAGATACGCAGTATTTT.

This clonotype was recorded at least ten times. The rearrangement links TRBV10-3 to TRBJ2-7; no clear D gene. CDR1 and CDR2 from the germline V gene are ENHRY and SYGVKD. The CDR3 length is 13 residues. V lost 3 bases and J 0 bases, leaving 6 bases between the germline ends. DNA of the CDR3: TGTGCCATCAGTGAACCAAACTCCTACGAGCAGTACTTC. Its protein is CAISEPNSYEQYF.

This clonotype was recorded at least ten times. The CDR3 region has the DNA TGTGCCAGCAGATCGCCCGGGACAGCCAAAAACATTCAGTACTTC. Protein product: CASRSPGTAKNIQYF. The rearrangement uses TRBV12-3 or TRBV12-4 and TRBJ2-4; D may match TRBD1 or TRBD2 (5 bases each). Trimming cost V 6 bases and J 0 bases, with 12 bases left between them. The CDR3 runs to 15 residues.

The chain carries TRBV12-3 or TRBV12-4 and TRBJ2-1; weak D call: TRBD2 (6 bases). Deletions cut 5 bases from V and 9 bases from J, with 11 bases between. The CDR3 loop spans 12 amino acids. The CDR3 sequence: CASSRAGGEQFF. The DNA of the CDR3 is TGTGCCAGCAGTAGAGCGGGCGGTGAGCAGTTCTTC.

This clonotype has a count of ten or more. The chain is built from TRBV10-3 and TRBJ2-7, with D unclear. The CDR3 length is 14 residues. Germline-derived CDR1 and CDR2 are ENHRY and SYGVKD. Trimming took 3 bases from V and 0 from J, leaving 9 bases between them. CDR3 bases: TGTGCCATCAGTGATGTCGCTGGCTCCTACGAGCAGTACTTC. Translating gives CAISDVAGSYEQYF.

In regard to this clonotype: A much larger clone is a single base away; this may be a read error. V is TRBV10-3 and J is TRBJ2-7, with D unclear. V shed 3 bases and J shed 0 bases, with 6 bases lying between them. CDR1 and CDR2 from the germline V gene are ENHRY and SYGVKD. There are 13 residues in the CDR3. CDR3 in DNA: TGTGCCATCAGTGACCCAAACTCCTACGAGCAGTACTTC. Protein product: CAISDPNSYEQYF.

The chain recombines TRBV20-1 with TRBJ1-6; D gene unclear. Germline CDR1 DFQATT, CDR2 SNEGSKA (reference sequence). This CDR3 comprises 13 residues. The chain's CDR3 is CSCLSSYNSPLHF. In DNA, the CDR3 is TGCTCTTGCTTGAGCTCCTATAATTCACCCCTCCACTTT.

This chain connects TRBV12-5 to TRBJ1-1; D is unclear. The length of the CDR3 is 14 residues. In germline, CDR1 is LGHNT, CDR2 FRNRAP. V lost 1 base and J lost 1, with 7 bases in between. CDR3 nucleotide sequence: TGTGCTAGTGGTTTGGGTCACAGGAACACTGAAGCTTTCTTT. This translates into CASGLGHRNTEAFF.

The rearrangement uses TRBV30 and TRBJ2-1; TRBD1 aligns across 10 bases. After removal of 6 bases from V and 6 bases from J, the junction contained 8 bases not matched to a gene. Germline CDR1 and CDR2: GTSNPN and SVGIG (reference sequence). The CDR3 covers 14 residues. The CDR3 nucleotides read TGTGCCTGCCCCAAGGGACAGGGGTTCAATGAGCAGTTCTTC. This translates into CACPKGQGFNEQFF.

Ten or more counts support this clonotype. The rearrangement joins TRBV28 to TRBJ1-3, with 8 bases fitting TRBD1. Unmatched junction bases numbered 5, after V lost 6 bases and J lost 1 base. CDR3 length equals 15 residues. Germline V gene sequence: CDR1 MDHEN, CDR2 SYDVKM. For the CDR3, the DNA is TGTGCCAGCAGAGAGGACAGGGAATCTGGAAACACCATATATTTT. This codes for CASREDRESGNTIYF.

The chain recombines TRBV7-9 with TRBJ2-5, with 10 bases that match TRBD2. From germline, CDR1 is SEHNR and CDR2 FQNEAQ (reference sequence). The CDR3 runs to 16 residues. The trim removed 5 bases at V and 4 bases at J, leaving 10 bases unmatched. The CDR3 region has the DNA TGTGCCAGCAGCCTCCCGAGCGGGGGGGCCCTAGAGACCCAGTACTTC. Protein product: CASSLPSGGALETQYF.

In nucleotides, the CDR3 is TGCAGTGCAACCGGGACAGGGGGTTTTCGGTCTCAAGAGACCCAGTACTTC. Its translation is CSATGTGGFRSQETQYF. The genes are TRBV20-1 and TRBJ2-5; 11 positions agree with TRBD1. Germline CDR1 DFQATT, CDR2 SNEGSKA (reference sequence). The V and J ends lost 6 bases and 2 bases, in that order; junction bases with no gene match: 14. CDR3 length: 17 amino acids.

This clonotype was detected many times. This rearrangement joins TRBV27 to TRBJ1-1; 9 nucleotides line up with TRBD1. Per the germline V gene, CDR1 is MNHEY and CDR2 is SMNVEV (reference sequence). The V segment lost 5 bases and the J segment 4 bases; nucleotides outside the gene matches: 11. The CDR3 is 16 residues long. The CDR3 spells CASSPLYGTGTTEAFF. CDR3 nucleotides: TGTGCCAGCAGTCCCCTTTACGGGACAGGGACCACTGAAGCTTTCTTT.

This clonotype was counted a few times. The chain employs TRBV13 and TRBJ2-1; the match to TRBD2 covers 10 bases. V dropped 4 bases and J dropped 6; count of bases not matched to a gene: 9. The CDR3 covers 16 residues. Germline values: CDR1 PRHDT, CDR2 FYEKMQ (reference sequence). CDR3 residues: CASSSRLAGASNEQFF. Here the CDR3 DNA reads TGTGCCAGCAGCTCCAGACTAGCGGGTGCTTCCAATGAGCAGTTCTTC.